In this sample, the clone carrying this T cell receptor (beta chain) turned up once. This sample stems from a study of PD-1 blockade in classical Hodgkin lymphoma. Noted time point: cycle 4 day 1 (C4D1), after more than five weeks of nivolumab. Every one of the patients relapsed after autologous stem cell transplantation (brentuximab vedotin exposure was variable). The J segment lost 0 bases and the V segment lost 1 base, leaving 7 bases of the junction unmatched. The length of the CDR3 is 17 residues. Germline V gene sequence: CDR1 SGHKS, CDR2 YYEKEE (reference sequence). Libraries were prepared by immunoSEQ multiplex PCR; TCRdb keeps only in-frame clonotypes and omits some of them. This sample has roughly 96,000 clones, with under 95% found just once.

The receptor was derived from a human donor with classical Hodgkin lymphoma. This specimen consisted of peripheral blood mononuclear cells (PBMCs), obtained before the fourth cycle of nivolumab. V and J are TRBV5-5 and TRBJ1-5; TRBD1 aligns across 7 bases. The CDR3 reads CASSLRQGLDSNQPQHF. The CDR3 region has the DNA TGTGCCAGCAGCTTGAGACAGGGTTTAGATAGCAATCAGCCCCAGCATTTT.